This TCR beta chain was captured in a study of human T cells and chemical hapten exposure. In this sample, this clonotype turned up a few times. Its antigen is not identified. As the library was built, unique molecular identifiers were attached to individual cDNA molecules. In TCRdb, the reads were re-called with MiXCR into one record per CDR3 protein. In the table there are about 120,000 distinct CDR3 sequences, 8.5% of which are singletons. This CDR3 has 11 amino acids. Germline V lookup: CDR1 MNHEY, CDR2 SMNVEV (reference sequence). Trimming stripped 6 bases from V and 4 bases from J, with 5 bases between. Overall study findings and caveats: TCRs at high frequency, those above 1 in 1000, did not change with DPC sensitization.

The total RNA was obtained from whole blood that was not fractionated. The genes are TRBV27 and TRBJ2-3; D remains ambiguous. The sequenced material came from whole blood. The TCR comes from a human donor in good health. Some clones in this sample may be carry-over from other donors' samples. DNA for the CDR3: TGTGCCAGCAGGAGCTCAGATACGCAGTATTTT. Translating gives CASRSSDTQYF.